The present T cell receptor beta chain was sequenced within a study of identical twins. Regarding the study as a whole: Twin pairs' shared out-of-frame alpha sequences were enriched in low generation probability. Carriage of fewer insertions was seen in abundant cord blood beta clonotypes, whereas memory repertoires showed none.

This clonotype was observed many times. Its antigen is currently unknown. Template switching introduced a universal primer site, and the cDNA bore unique molecular identifiers. TCRdb called the 5' RACE reads again in MiXCR, with one record for every CDR3 protein. The repertoire has 120,000 to 150,000 distinct CDR3 sequences, under 4.5% of them found once; the top ten carry about 7.8%. Sequenced material: memory T cells sorted from blood. This clonotype was sampled from a man between 18 and 35 years old in good health.

The CDR3 spells CSASLGSRSSYNEQFF. The DNA for the CDR3 is TGCAGTGCTTCCCTTGGCTCAAGAAGCTCCTACAATGAGCAGTTCTTC. The chain employs TRBV20-1 and TRBJ2-1; no clear D. Germline loops: CDR1 DFQATT, CDR2 SNEGSKA (reference sequence). The CDR3 is 16 residues long. Deletions cut 5 bases from V and 0 bases from J, with 17 bases between.